These T cell receptor beta chains were read from a single sample in a study of cytomegalovirus exposure and HLA in healthy donors. Profiled with immunoSEQ multiplex PCR; TCRdb holds only in-frame clones, not every one. The sample includes about 150,000 clones, 75% to 80% of them seen just once. Material for sequencing was PBMCs. All receptors come from a male donor in good health and CMV-seronegative. CDR3s include the opening cysteine and the closing phenylalanine or tryptophan. The D gene is left open where the match is weak.

TRBV9	TRBJ2-5	TRBD2	TGTGCCAGCAGCGTAGGGTTAGCGGGTCTCCAAGAGACCCAGTACTTC	CASSVGLAGLQETQYF
TRBV19	TRBJ1-6	TRBD1	TGTGCCAGTAGGAACACAGGGGAGCGCTATAATTCACCCCTCCACTTT	CASRNTGERYNSPLHF
TRBV19	TRBJ1-2	.	TGTGCCAGTAGTATAGCCCACTTGGGGGGGCCCGGCTATGGCTACACCTTC	CASSIAHLGGPGYGYTF
TRBV6-5	TRBJ1-2	.	TGTGCCAGCAGTTACGGGAGGGCGAGCTATGGCTACACCTTC	CASSYGRASYGYTF
TRBV9	TRBJ2-7	.	TGTGCCAGCAGCGGAGGTCCAGGGCCATACGAGCAGTACTTC	CASSGGPGPYEQYF
TRBV5-1	TRBJ2-2	.	TGCGCCAGCAGCCGCCGGACTACGAATACCGGGGAGCTGTTTTTT	CASSRRTTNTGELFF
TRBV28	TRBJ1-5	.	TGTGCCAGCAGCTCCGGGCAGGGCGGCAATCAGCCCCAGCATTTT	CASSSGQGGNQPQHF
TRBV28	TRBJ1-2	.	TGTGCCAGCAGATTACAGGGCAAGTGGGGCTACACCTTC	CASRLQGKWGYTF
TRBV19	TRBJ2-3	.	TGTGCCAGTAGTAGCGGGGCAACAGATACGCAGTATTTT	CASSSGATDTQYF
TRBV7-6	TRBJ2-7	TRBD1	TGTGCCAGCAGCTTTACCGGGACAGGTCCCTCCGAGCAGTACTTC	CASSFTGTGPSEQYF
TRBV27	TRBJ1-1	TRBD1	TGTGCCAGCAGTGCCCCGGGACAGGGGAACACTGAAGCTTTCTTT	CASSAPGQGNTEAFF
TRBV5-4	TRBJ2-2	.	TGTGCCAGCAGCTTGGGCTGGTCACTGGACACCGGGGAGCTGTTTTTT	CASSLGWSLDTGELFF
TRBV2	TRBJ1-1	.	TGTGCCAGCCGGTTCTTGAACACTGAAGCTTTCTTT	CASRFLNTEAFF
TRBV7-2	TRBJ1-6	.	TGTGCCAACAGCCTCGACAGGTATAATTCACCCCTCCACTTT	CANSLDRYNSPLHF
TRBV4-2	TRBJ1-1	.	TGTGCCAGCAGCCAAGAGGGCGGCGGGGGTGTGGGTACTGAAGCTTTCTTT	CASSQEGGGGVGTEAFF
TRBV6-1	TRBJ1-1	TRBD1	TGTGCCAGCAACCAGAAGACAGGGGAGAACACTGAAGCTTTCTTT	CASNQKTGENTEAFF
TRBV6-5	TRBJ1-1	.	TGTGCCAGCAGTCAGGGCACTGAAGCTTTCTTT	CASSQGTEAFF
TRBV18	TRBJ1-1	.	TGTGCCAGCTCACCCCGAAGGACAGTTGAAGCTTTCTTT	CASSPRRTVEAFF